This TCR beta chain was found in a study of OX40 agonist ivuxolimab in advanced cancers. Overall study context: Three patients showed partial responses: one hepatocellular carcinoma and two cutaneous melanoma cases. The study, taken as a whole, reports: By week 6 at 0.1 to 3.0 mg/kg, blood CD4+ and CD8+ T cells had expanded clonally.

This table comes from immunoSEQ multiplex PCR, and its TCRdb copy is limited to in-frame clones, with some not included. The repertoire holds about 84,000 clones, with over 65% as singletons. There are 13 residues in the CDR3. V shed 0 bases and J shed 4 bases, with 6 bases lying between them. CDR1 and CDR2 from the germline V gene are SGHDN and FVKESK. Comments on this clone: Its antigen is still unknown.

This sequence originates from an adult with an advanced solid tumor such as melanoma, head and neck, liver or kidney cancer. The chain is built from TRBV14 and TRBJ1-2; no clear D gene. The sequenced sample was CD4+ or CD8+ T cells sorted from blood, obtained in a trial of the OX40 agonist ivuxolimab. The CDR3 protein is CASSQDQSYGYTF. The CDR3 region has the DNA TGTGCCAGCAGCCAAGACCAGTCCTATGGCTACACCTTC.